The 6 T cell receptor beta chains below all came from one sample that was sequenced in a study of PD-1 blockade in classical Hodgkin lymphoma. The assay was immunoSEQ multiplex PCR, and TCRdb's table has in-frame clones only and misses some. The sample lists 84,000 or so clones; around nine tenths were seen once. All patients experienced relapse after autologous stem cell transplantation, and brentuximab vedotin exposure was variable. This material consisted of peripheral blood mononuclear cells (PBMCs), taken before the second cycle of nivolumab. The receptors come from a human donor with classical Hodgkin lymphoma.

This chain uses TRBV19 with TRBJ1-2, with D possibly matching TRBD1 (5 bases). Trimming took 5 bases from V and 5 from J, leaving 18 bases between them. CDR1 and CDR2 from the germline V gene are LNHDA and SQIVND (reference sequence). The length of the CDR3 is 15 residues. The CDR3 DNA is TGTGCCAGTAGTTCAACAGGCGGCGGTGGGTATGGCTACACCTTC. It translates to CASSSTGGGGYGYTF.

This chain uses TRBV19 with TRBJ2-1; 8 bases match TRBD2. This CDR3 region has 15 residues. The V gene's germline CDR1 is LNHDA and CDR2 SQIVND (reference sequence). The V segment lost 4 bases and the J segment 0 bases; nucleotides outside the gene matches: 2. CDR3 protein: CASSKSGSSYNEQFF. The CDR3 nucleotides are TGTGCCAGTAGTAAAAGCGGGAGCTCCTACAATGAGCAGTTCTTC.

The chain links TRBV28 to TRBJ2-5, with 7 bases aligning to TRBD1. CDR3 length equals 16 residues. J was trimmed by 2 bases and V by 4 bases; bases with no gene match: 10. CDR1 MDHEN and CDR2 SYDVKM come from the germline V gene. Written as DNA, the CDR3 is TGTGCCAGCAGTTCGATCCCTCGGGACAGACAAGAGACCCAGTACTTC. Encoded protein: CASSSIPRDRQETQYF.

The chain links TRBV15 to TRBJ2-2; tentatively, D is TRBD2 (6 bases). V was trimmed by 4 bases and J by 1 base, leaving 13 bases between them. CDR1 LNHNV and CDR2 YYDKDF come from the germline V gene (reference sequence). The CDR3 runs to 16 residues. CDR3 DNA sequence: TGTGCCACCAGCAAATTTAGCGGAAGGAACACCGGGGAGCTGTTTTTT. This gives the protein CATSKFSGRNTGELFF.

V is TRBV28 and J is TRBJ2-2; 9 bases are shared with TRBD1. The germline CDR1 and CDR2 sequences are MDHEN and SYDVKM. V lost 5 bases to trimming and J lost 4 bases; unmatched junction nucleotides: 8. This CDR3 comprises 16 residues. The CDR3 region has the DNA TGTGCCAGCAGTCCCCCGGGACAGGGTGCCACCGGGGAGCTGTTTTTT. It translates to CASSPPGQGATGELFF.

The V call is TRBV5-1, the J call TRBJ1-1, with a tentative D call TRBD1 (6 bases). CDR1 and CDR2 (germline): SGHRS, YFSETQ. Trimming left V 5 bases short and J 1 base short, with 6 bases between. The CDR3 is made up of 12 amino acids. The CDR3 DNA reads TGCGCCAGCAGGGGACAGAACACTGAAGCTTTCTTT. It encodes CASRGQNTEAFF.